The 2 T cell receptor beta chains below were found in one sample sequenced in a study of human T cells and chemical hapten exposure. Specified time point: pre-sensitization, week 0. The treatment denotes: therapeutic diphenylcyclopropenone sensitization with weekly scalp DPC. Via MiXCR, TCRdb re-called the RACE reads, giving one row per CDR3 protein. The data contain over 300,000 distinct CDR3 sequences, approximately 5.1% of them singletons. The input for sequencing was whole blood, taken in connection with sensitization to the hapten diphenylcyclopropenone (DPC). The receptors originated from a woman aged 50 to 65 with alopecia areata. Some clones in this sample may be carry-over from other donors' samples.

This chain links TRBV19 with TRBJ2-3; D is undetermined. Deletions cut 10 bases from V and 0 bases from J, with 14 bases between. Per the germline V gene, CDR1 is LNHDA and CDR2 is SQIVND (reference sequence). This CDR3 region has 14 residues. In nucleotides, the CDR3 is TGTGCCACCAAAGCCTCCCCTAGCACAGATACGCAGTATTTT. Translated, it gives CATKASPSTDTQYF.

This clonotype appeared many times. The chain has TRBV29-1 and TRBJ2-3; no clear D. The CDR3 runs 14 residues. V lost 1 base and J 6 bases, leaving 14 bases between the germline ends. Germline V gene lookup returns CDR1 SQVTM and CDR2 ANQGSEA. As DNA, the CDR3 is TGCAGCGTTGAAGCTGGTAATGCTGGGGATACGCAGTATTTT. Protein: CSVEAGNAGDTQYF.